This T cell receptor (beta chain) was documented in a study of beta chain features in type 1 diabetes (dated by TCRdb to the late 2010s). The study in broad terms: Mean age, gender distribution, total cell number and subset yield did not differ between patients and healthy donors. A total of roughly 100,000,000 sorted cells were examined across all samples, and the number of cells per subset was strongly correlated with RNA yield. In the study, recently diagnosed type 1 diabetes patients and matched healthy donors were compared on the TCRB repertoires of their sorted circulating CD4+ T cell subsets. Naive and central memory subsets were obtained from all 30 or so donors, but regulatory and stem cell-like memory subsets were isolated from only 8 patients and about 8 healthy donors.

Overall study results and their limits: Shorter templates might have been favored by PCR, but patient and control samples were amplified and corrected together, so both groups would have been affected equally by any skew. Because cDNA was sequenced instead of genomic DNA, activated cells with high expression could be over-represented, although the groups did not differ in activation or CD3 levels. Naive, central memory and regulatory TCRB repertoires appeared to be more alike among patients than among healthy donors. At VDJ recombination sites, patients with type 1 diabetes made fewer insertions and deleted more nucleotides, a pattern implying thymic rearrangement abnormalities. HLA sub-analyses involved small numbers of individuals, so any influence of HLA type on TCRB rearrangement remained unresolved. Type 1 diabetes patients showed a moderate but significant shortening of TCRB CDR3 length in all four CD4+ subsets.

As regards this clone: Its antigen is currently not known. Base qualities are not provided; no much larger clone lies one nucleotide away.

All of the isolated RNA was reverse transcribed with the High Capacity cDNA Reverse Transcription Kit, so expressed TCRB transcripts were sequenced. Naive, central memory and regulatory T cell samples underwent deep immunoSEQ sequencing, averaging roughly 3.5 million total reads per sample. Sorted cells were lysed in RLT buffer and RNA was extracted with DNase-treated RNeasy Micro or Mini kits, depending on cell number. Each cell subset was processed separately to prevent cross-contamination, with patient and healthy donor samples processed together. The immunoSEQ multiplex PCR was used to amplify TCRB sequences from cDNA, yielding 87-bp fragments that span the CDR3 region. Amplicons were sequenced on the Illumina HiSeq platform. For the original study's pipeline: PCR bias was computationally corrected using synthetic template baselines, reads within Hamming distance 2 were collapsed, and singletons that could not be merged were discarded. Reads were aligned against IMGT so that V, D and J genes, CDR3 length and insertions or deletions at six rearrangement sites could be assigned. Within each subset, clonotype counts were normalized to sorted cell number, after which true diversity and Gini coefficients were computed with the tcR R package. The overlap coefficient, calculated on TCRB nucleotide sequences, was used to quantify repertoire sharing. Out-of-frame TCRB sequences from naive cells were analyzed to stand in for the pre-selection repertoire. Drawn from immuneACCESS, this table holds only the in-frame rearrangements with V and J called that TCRdb kept. Clones are partly lost; checked studies trace under half to an unresolved V gene and leave the rest unexplained. The DNA gave D and trimming, while V, J and clone size come from that table. The sample records around 250,000 clones, 55% to 70% of which are singletons. Approximately 0.053% of the sample lies in the top ten.

Looking up the germline V gene yields CDR1 SQVTM and CDR2 ANQGSEA. Taken from cysteine to phenylalanine, the CDR3 has 13 residues. CDR3 DNA only is kept here, 39 bases in frame from base 1. V sheds 4 bases and J sheds 0 bases, leaving 7 bases between their ends. From each donor, a single peripheral blood sample of 100 to 150 mL on average was drawn into heparinised tubes. Naive, central memory, regulatory and stem cell-like memory CD4+ T cells were sorted on a BD FACSAria II using a panel including CD45RO, CCR7, CD25, CD127, CD95 and CD27. A purity above 98% was achieved for all sorted populations. PBMCs were isolated immediately by Lymphoprep density gradient centrifugation and stained directly without culture. So that batch effects would be minimized, each experiment stained and sorted samples in pairs, pairing one healthy donor with one patient.

The chain uses TRBV29-1 and TRBJ2-4; the D gene assignment is ambiguous. The origin of this receptor is a man in his thirties or forties in good health. Sequencing was carried out using naive CD4+ T cells from blood. The cell subset or site label for this specimen denotes: true naive CD4+ T cells. CDR3 loop: CSVALIAKNIQYF. The DNA is as follows: TGCAGCGTTGCCTTGATAGCCAAAAACATTCAGTACTTC.